These 21 T cell receptor beta chains were all obtained from the same sample, sequenced in a study of post-analysis software for immune sequencing data. What these receptors recognize is not known. Each TCR beta cDNA library carried unique molecular identifiers. TCRdb analysed the PCR reads with MiXCR anew, one entry per CDR3 protein. The table records 700,000 to 800,000 distinct CDR3 sequences, about 32% of them present only once. Study-wide results and caveats: There were a few TRBV segments more frequent in patients than controls, and TRBV5-6, TRBV5-1 and TRBV20-1 were among them.

The source material was blood. Receptors originate from a girl aged 10 to 17 with multiple sclerosis.

This clonotype was observed a handful of times. This chain uses TRBV10-3 with TRBJ2-1; 10 bases are a match to TRBD2. CDR3 length equals 14 residues. Germline V gene sequence: CDR1 ENHRY, CDR2 SYGVKD. J was trimmed by 7 bases and V by 8 bases; bases with no gene match: 8. The CDR3 sequence: CAIGGAGGPNEQFF. The DNA for the CDR3 is TGTGCCATCGGGGGAGCGGGAGGGCCGAATGAGCAGTTCTTC.

This clonotype has just a few counts. The chain is built from TRBV4-3 and TRBJ2-5; the match to TRBD2 covers 8 bases. V dropped 0 bases and J dropped 7; count of bases not matched to a gene: 7. Germline V gene sequence: CDR1 LGHNA, CDR2 YSLEER. This CDR3 region has 15 residues. CDR3 DNA: TGCGCCAGCAGCCAAGACTCGGGACTAGGGGTGACCCAGTACTTC. This encodes CASSQDSGLGVTQYF.

The V call is TRBV6-6, the J call TRBJ2-2; weak D call: TRBD2 (5 bases). The V gene's germline CDR1 is MNHNY and CDR2 SVGAGI (reference sequence). Trimming shortened V by 6 bases and J by 9 bases, and 20 bases separated the two germline ends. The CDR3 spans 15 residues. Here the CDR3 DNA reads TGTGCCAGCAGCCCCCCGGGGAGAGAGGGTCGGGAGCTGTTTTTT. Protein product: CASSPPGREGRELFF.

This clonotype appeared a few times. The chain employs TRBV5-1 and TRBJ1-4; D is unresolved. Germline V CDR1 and CDR2: SGHRS, YFSETQ. V shed 0 bases and J shed 6 bases, with 6 bases lying between them. The CDR3 is made up of 13 amino acids. This CDR3 is CASSLEWDEKLFF. CDR3 nucleotide sequence: TGCGCCAGCAGCTTGGAATGGGATGAAAAACTGTTTTTT.

The chain joins TRBV20-1 to TRBJ1-5, with TRBD1 as a possible D gene (5 bases). The CDR3 length is 14 residues. Trimming removed 0 bases from V and 11 bases from J, with 17 bases in between. The V gene's germline CDR1 is DFQATT and CDR2 SNEGSKA (reference sequence). CDR3 in DNA: TGCAGTGCTAGAGACGGGACGGTCCCCGGGACCCAGCATTTT. It translates to CSARDGTVPGTQHF.

The chain is built from TRBV9 and TRBJ1-1; TRBD1 matches at 7 bases. The V and J ends lost 4 bases and 1 base, in that order; junction bases with no gene match: 10. This CDR3 has 16 residues. Germline V CDR1 and CDR2: SGDLS, YYNGEE. The CDR3 region is CASSSRTAGGNTEAFF. The CDR3, as DNA: TGTGCCAGCAGCTCACGAACCGCAGGGGGGAACACTGAAGCTTTCTTT.

The chain is built from TRBV6-6 and TRBJ2-1, with 12 bases lining up with TRBD2. Per germline, CDR1 MNHNY and CDR2 SVGAGI (reference sequence). Unmatched junction bases numbered 11, after V lost 5 bases and J lost 9 bases. This CDR3 has 16 residues. The CDR3 reads CASSRQTSGGGGEQFF. The CDR3 coding sequence is TGTGCCAGCAGTCGCCAGACTAGCGGGGGTGGCGGTGAGCAGTTCTTC.

This clonotype was counted between two and nine times. The chain combines TRBV7-8 with TRBJ2-6; D is unclear. This CDR3 contains 12 residues. Germline-derived CDR1 and CDR2 are SGHVS and FQNEAQ. V dropped 5 bases and J dropped 6 bases, with 5 bases sitting between them. In DNA form, the CDR3 reads TGTGCCAGCAGCCCCTCGGCCAACGTCCTGACTTTC. As protein: CASSPSANVLTF.

This clonotype was counted between two and nine times. The gene calls are TRBV25-1 and TRBJ2-7, with D tentatively TRBD2 (5 bases). With the DNA end fitting TRBJ2-5 better, the J assignment may be wrong. CDR1 and CDR2 from the germline V gene are MGHDK and SYGVNS. The CDR3 totals 16 residues. The CDR3 DNA is TGTGCCAGCAGTGAAGATGTCGCCCGGGATGGGGAGACCCAGTACTTC. As protein: CASSEDVARDGETQYF.

This clonotype was seen more than once but under ten times. An end of the junction differs from the germline gene, which may be a read error. V usage is TRBV7-2 and J usage is TRBJ2-5, with D uncertain. Germline CDR1 is SGHTA and CDR2 is FQGNSA. CDR3 size: 11 residues. The CDR3 sequence is CASSFLESQYF. The CDR3, as DNA: TGTGCCAGCAGCTTCCTAGAGTCCCAGTACTTC.

The chain combines TRBV19 with TRBJ1-2; D gene ambiguous. The CDR3 is made up of 20 amino acids. The V end was cut by 5 bases, the J end by 0 bases, with 28 bases between. Per the germline V gene, CDR1 is LNHDA and CDR2 is SQIVND (reference sequence). The CDR3 sequence: CASSRFSVRGGLTSNYGYTF. CDR3 sequence (DNA): TGTGCCAGTAGTCGGTTCAGCGTCCGAGGAGGATTAACTTCTAACTATGGCTACACCTTC.

This chain links TRBV11-2 with TRBJ2-1; 15 nucleotides align to TRBD2. Losses at the gene ends were 4 bases for V and 12 bases for J; bases not matched to a gene: 7. Germline values: CDR1 SGHAT, CDR2 FQNNGV. There are 15 residues in the CDR3. CDR3 protein: CASSSSGLAGGVQFF. CDR3 bases: TGTGCCAGCAGCTCCAGTGGACTAGCGGGGGGGGTGCAGTTCTTC.

This clonotype was counted between two and nine times. The CDR3, as DNA: TGCAGTCCGGGACAGGGGGTTAGAAATACGCAGTATTTT. Its translation is CSPGQGVRNTQYF. The chain couples TRBV20-1 to TRBJ2-3; TRBD1 matches 11 bases. Germline CDR1 and CDR2: DFQATT and SNEGSKA (reference sequence). The CDR3 consists of 13 residues. J was trimmed by 7 bases and V by 8 bases; bases with no gene match: 8.

The chain links TRBV7-2 to TRBJ1-2; D not resolved. CDR1 is SGHTA, CDR2 FQGNSA, per germline. V was shortened by 8 bases and J by 4 bases, with 14 bases between the two germline ends. The CDR3 loop spans 13 amino acids. In nucleotides, the CDR3 is TGTGCCAGCTCTGCTGGGCGGGGCTATGGCTACACCTTC. This translates into CASSAGRGYGYTF. The complete variable domain, with remaining parts taken from reference TRBV7-2 and TRBJ1-2, reads GAGVSQSPSNKVTEKGKDVELRCDPISGHTALYWYRQSLGQGLEFLIYFQGNSAPDKSGLPSDRFSAERTGGSVSTLTIQRTQQEDSAVYLCASSAGRGYGYTFGSGTRLTVV.

This clonotype has just a few counts. The J gene is TRBJ2-3, the V gene TRBV6-6; 10 bases match TRBD1. CDR3 length: 16 residues. Trimming at V came to 7 bases and at J to 6 bases, leaving 13 bases not matched to a gene. Germline lookup yields CDR1 MNHNY and CDR2 SVGAGI (reference sequence). In DNA form, the CDR3 reads TGTGCCAGCACTCCCTCGGGGACAGGGGCCCGGGATACGCAGTATTTT. The encoded protein is CASTPSGTGARDTQYF.

This clonotype was seen a few times. This rearrangement joins TRBV7-2 to TRBJ2-3; no clear D. The germline CDR1 and CDR2 sequences are SGHTA and FQGNSA. Trimming pared 5 bases from V and 11 bases from J, leaving 14 bases between. The CDR3 loop spans 12 amino acids. For the CDR3, the DNA is TGTGCCAGCAGCCGCCTAGTGATCGGGCAGTATTTT. This sequence encodes CASSRLVIGQYF. The full variable domain, its missing parts supplied by reference TRBV7-2 and TRBJ2-3, is GAGVSQSPSNKVTEKGKDVELRCDPISGHTALYWYRQSLGQGLEFLIYFQGNSAPDKSGLPSDRFSAERTGGSVSTLTIQRTQQEDSAVYLCASSRLVIGQYFGPGTRLTVL.

The V call is TRBV2, the J call TRBJ2-1; D gene uncertain. The germline CDR1 and CDR2 sequences are SNHLY and FYNNEI. Trimming took off 7 bases at V and 2 bases at J, with 6 bases between the two ends. The CDR3 runs to 12 residues. The DNA of the CDR3 is TGTGCCAGCAATGGGGCCTACAATGAGCAGTTCTTC. Protein sequence: CASNGAYNEQFF. Full variable domain (missing parts from reference TRBV2 and TRBJ2-1): EPEVTQTPSHQVTQMGQEVILRCVPISNHLYFYWYRQILGQKVEFLVSFYNNEISEKSEIFDDQFSVERPDGSNFTLKIRSTKLEDSAMYFCASNGAYNEQFFGPGTRLTVL.

The chain has TRBV6-6 and TRBJ1-3; D uncertain. Germline CDR1 reads MNHNY; CDR2 reads SVGAGI (reference sequence). V was trimmed by 3 bases and J by 0 bases, leaving 12 bases between them. The CDR3 loop spans 16 amino acids. In DNA form, the CDR3 reads TGTGCCAGCAGTTATGAATCGGGGTCCTCTGGAAACACCATATATTTT. It translates to CASSYESGSSGNTIYF.

This clonotype has a handful of counts. The chain joins TRBV6-5 to TRBJ2-1, with TRBD2 identical over 8 bases. V lost 2 bases to trimming and J lost 5 bases; unmatched junction nucleotides: 8. This CDR3 comprises 16 residues. Germline V gene lookup returns CDR1 MNHEY and CDR2 SVGAGI. Written as DNA, the CDR3 is TGTGCCAGCAGTTACGCGCGGGAGGTTGGCGACAATGAGCAGTTCTTC. Translation gives CASSYAREVGDNEQFF.

The chain links TRBV10-3 to TRBJ2-3; unclear D gene. Trimming left V 3 bases short and J 3 bases short, with 10 bases between. This CDR3 comprises 14 residues. The germline CDR1 and CDR2 sequences are ENHRY and SYGVKD. CDR3 sequence (DNA): TGTGCCATCAGTGACAAGCTAGAGACAGATACGCAGTATTTT. This translates into CAISDKLETDTQYF.

The chain has TRBV13 and TRBJ2-7; 14 bases agree with TRBD2. Losses at the gene ends were 5 bases for V and 4 bases for J; bases not matched to a gene: 10. CDR1 and CDR2 (germline): PRHDT, FYEKMQ (reference sequence). This CDR3 has 17 residues. CDR3 bases: TGTGCCAGCAGCCCAGTGGGACTAGCGGGAGCTGGGTACGAGCAGTACTTC. Protein product: CASSPVGLAGAGYEQYF.